The 29 T cell receptor beta chains given below trace back to one sample, sequenced in a study of identical twins. TCRdb redid the calling of the 5' RACE reads with MiXCR, one entry per CDR3 protein. The sample yields roughly 540,000 distinct CDR3 sequences, around 20% seen once. The sample was also linked to a second study, of T cells expressing NK-cell markers.

Source material: CD4+ T cells sorted from blood. These TCRs come from a woman between 18 and 29 years old in good health.

This rearrangement joins TRBV11-3 to TRBJ2-4; 8 nucleotides line up with TRBD1. Losses at the gene ends were 5 bases for V and 6 bases for J; bases not matched to a gene: 12. Germline-derived CDR1 and CDR2 are SGHNT and YENEEA. The CDR3 sequence is 16 residues long. The CDR3 loop is CASSPGGLLGGNIQYF. For the CDR3, the DNA is TGTGCCAGCAGCCCAGGGGGCCTCCTGGGGGGAAACATTCAGTACTTC.

The rearrangement links TRBV14 to TRBJ1-1; D remains unclear. The CDR3 has 11 residues. Trimming removed 2 bases at V and 11 bases at J, with 9 bases between. Germline-derived CDR1 and CDR2 are SGHDN and FVKESK. The CDR3 DNA reads TGTGCCAGCAGCCAAAACACTGGCGCTTTCTTT. Its translation is CASSQNTGAFF.

The table lists this clonotype with a few counts. The CDR3 protein is CSALDRDRGPYGYTF. As DNA, the CDR3 is TGCAGTGCCCTCGACCGGGACAGGGGACCCTATGGCTACACCTTC. The J gene is TRBJ1-2, the V gene TRBV20-1, with 10 bases aligning to TRBD1. Germline V lookup: CDR1 DFQATT, CDR2 SNEGSKA (reference sequence). The CDR3 length is 15 residues. Losses at the gene ends were 6 bases for V and 4 bases for J; bases not matched to a gene: 11.

This clonotype was detected a few times. This chain uses TRBV7-8 with TRBJ1-6, with D maybe TRBD1 (6 bases). Germline V gene lookup returns CDR1 SGHVS and CDR2 FQNEAQ. Trimming removed 5 bases at V and 1 base at J, with 15 bases between. The CDR3 covers 17 residues. CDR3 coding DNA: TGTGCCAGCAGCCCCAGGGGTCAACGGTCCTATAATTCACCCCTCCACTTT. It is translated as CASSPRGQRSYNSPLHF.

Worth noting for this clonotype: Compared with germline, one end of the junction differs, possibly owing to a read error. The V call is TRBV7-2, the J call TRBJ2-2; D is unresolved. Germline CDR1 reads SGHTA; CDR2 reads FQGNSA. The CDR3 has 14 amino acids. The CDR3 DNA follows: TGTGCCAGCAGCTTAGTTCCGAACCCCGGGGAGCTGTTTTTT. Translation gives CASSLVPNPGELFF.

For the CDR3, the DNA is TGTGCCAGCAACCCGGACAGCTCTGGGGCCAACGTCCTGACTTTC. Translating gives CASNPDSSGANVLTF. The V and J genes are TRBV2 and TRBJ2-6; TRBD1 is a possible D gene (6 bases). This CDR3 has 15 residues. V shed 7 bases and J shed 0 bases, with 10 bases lying between them. CDR1 and CDR2 from the germline V gene are SNHLY and FYNNEI.

This clonotype was seen a single time. This chain joins TRBV10-3 and TRBJ2-2; possibly TRBD1 for D (5 bases). V lost 6 bases and J 0 bases, leaving 11 bases between the germline ends. Looked up from germline, CDR1 is ENHRY and CDR2 is SYGVKD. This CDR3 has 15 residues. The CDR3 nucleotides are TGTGCCATCAGAACAGGACCCGCGAACACCGGGGAGCTGTTTTTT. Protein sequence: CAIRTGPANTGELFF.

The chain couples TRBV2 to TRBJ1-2; D not resolved. Germline CDR1 and CDR2: SNHLY and FYNNEI. Trimming removed 5 bases at V and 6 bases at J, with 16 bases between. The CDR3 sequence is 14 residues long. The CDR3 DNA sequence: TGTGCCAGCAGTCCCGAAAGAGGCCCGAATGGCTACACCTTC. Protein sequence: CASSPERGPNGYTF. The full variable domain, its missing parts supplied by reference TRBV2 and TRBJ1-2, is EPEVTQTPSHQVTQMGQEVILRCVPISNHLYFYWYRQILGQKVEFLVSFYNNEISEKSEIFDDQFSVERPDGSNFTLKIRSTKLEDSAMYFCASSPERGPNGYTFGSGTRLTVV.

The genes are TRBV15 and TRBJ2-7; 8 bases map to TRBD2. The V gene's germline CDR1 is LNHNV and CDR2 YYDKDF (reference sequence). The CDR3 sequence is 14 residues long. The J segment lost 4 bases and the V segment lost 1 base, leaving 3 bases of the junction unmatched. As DNA, the CDR3 is TGTGCCACCAGCAGAGTTCGGGGGGGTTACGAGCAGTACTTC. Translated: CATSRVRGGYEQYF.

In its sample, this clonotype was seen a few times. V and J are TRBV20-1 and TRBJ2-2; 13 nucleotides agree with TRBD2. In germline, CDR1 is DFQATT, CDR2 SNEGSKA (reference sequence). The CDR3 contains 16 residues. J lost 6 bases, V lost 6 bases, and 10 bases had no gene match. In nucleotides, the CDR3 is TGCAGTGCAAGGACTAGCGGGGGACCTATCTCCGGGGAGCTGTTTTTT. This sequence encodes CSARTSGGPISGELFF.

The rearrangement links TRBV6-5 to TRBJ2-1; 10 positions match TRBD1. V was pared by 2 bases and J by 4 bases, with 2 bases of the junction left unmatched. The CDR3 contains 15 residues. Germline CDR1 MNHEY, CDR2 SVGAGI. The CDR3 reads CASSYPGQGYNEQFF. The CDR3 DNA is TGTGCCAGCAGTTACCCGGGACAGGGGTACAATGAGCAGTTCTTC.

This clonotype has ten or more counts. The V call is TRBV20-1, the J call TRBJ2-7; TRBD2 is a possible D gene (5 bases). The CDR3 runs to 12 residues. V was cut by 2 bases and J by 2 bases, with 7 bases left in between. The germline gives CDR1 DFQATT, CDR2 SNEGSKA (reference sequence). The CDR3 DNA reads as TGCAGTGCTAGAAGCGGAGCCTACGAGCAGTACTTC. It encodes CSARSGAYEQYF.

A few counts support this clonotype. CDR3 protein: CASNPSGITYEQYF. The CDR3, as DNA: TGTGCCAGCAACCCCTCGGGGATAACCTACGAGCAGTACTTC. The genes are TRBV6-2 or TRBV6-3 and TRBJ2-7, with D perhaps TRBD2 (5 bases). This CDR3 has 14 residues. The germline V gene encodes CDR1 MNHEY and CDR2 SVGEGT. V was cut by 7 bases and J by 2 bases, with 15 bases left in between.

The table lists this clonotype with a few counts. J is TRBJ2-4 and V is TRBV7-2; a weak D match, TRBD2 (5 bases). The germline CDR1 and CDR2 sequences are SGHTA and FQGNSA. CDR3 length: 15 residues. Trimming cost V 1 base and J 7 bases, with 14 bases left between them. For the CDR3, the DNA is TGTGCCAGCAGCTTAGTCGGCGGGTTATATAACATTCAGTACTTC. Encoded protein: CASSLVGGLYNIQYF.

The chain joins TRBV6-1 to TRBJ2-7; a possible D gene is TRBD1 (6 bases). CDR3 length: 15 residues. The V gene's germline CDR1 is MNHNS and CDR2 SASEGT. V was shortened by 6 bases and J by 1 base, with 16 bases between the two germline ends. The CDR3 region has the DNA TGTGCCAGCAGCCACCGGGACACTCCATCCTACGAGCAGTACTTC. It translates to CASSHRDTPSYEQYF.

The V and J genes are TRBV25-1 and TRBJ1-1, with 9 bases aligning to TRBD1. The CDR3 has 15 amino acids. Looked up from germline, CDR1 is MGHDK and CDR2 is SYGVNS. The ends lost 3 bases at V and 2 bases at J; junction bases unmatched: 4. The CDR3 DNA sequence: TGTGCCAGCAGTGACCCGACAGGGGGAAACACTGAAGCTTTCTTT. Protein product: CASSDPTGGNTEAFF.

The gene calls are TRBV12-3 or TRBV12-4 and TRBJ2-5; unclear D gene. V lost 4 bases and J lost 2, with 8 bases in between. This CDR3 region has 13 residues. The CDR3 region has the DNA TGTGCCAGCAGTTCTAGATTTCAAGAGACCCAGTACTTC. This sequence encodes CASSSRFQETQYF.

The V gene is TRBV5-1, the J gene TRBJ2-3; D possibly uses TRBD1 or TRBD2 (6 bases each). Trimming cost V 2 bases and J 1 base, with 11 bases left between them. Germline CDR1 SGHRS, CDR2 YFSETQ. The CDR3 is 15 amino acids. CDR3 DNA sequence: TGCGCCAGCAGCTTTAACGGGGGCGGCACAGATACGCAGTATTTT. It encodes CASSFNGGGTDTQYF.

This sequence joins TRBV15 and TRBJ2-3; D is unresolved. Trimming left V 0 bases short and J 4 bases short, with 5 bases between. Germline CDR1 LNHNV, CDR2 YYDKDF (reference sequence). This CDR3 has 13 amino acids. The CDR3 DNA follows: TGTGCCACCAGCAGAGATTACGCAGATACGCAGTATTTT. It yields the protein CATSRDYADTQYF.

V gene TRBV5-5 combines with J gene TRBJ2-3; D is uncertain. The V and J ends lost 2 bases and 0 bases respectively, with 13 bases between them. CDR1 is SGHKS, CDR2 YYEKEE, per germline (reference sequence). The CDR3 has 16 amino acids. The CDR3 DNA sequence: TGTGCCAGCAGCTTCCTATCGAGTTCTAGCACAGATACGCAGTATTTT. Its protein product is CASSFLSSSSTDTQYF. The variable domain in full, with the rest retrieved from reference TRBV5-5 and TRBJ2-3, is DAGVTQSPTHLIKTRGQQVTLRCSPISGHKSVSWYQQVLGQGPQFIFQYYEKEERGRGNFPDRFSARQFPNYSSELNVNALLLGDSALYLCASSFLSSSSTDTQYFGPGTRLTVL.

The chain couples TRBV6-1 to TRBJ2-7; D unclear. This CDR3 comprises 14 residues. The V end was cut by 0 bases, the J end by 6 bases, with 12 bases between. CDR1 and CDR2 (germline): MNHNS, SASEGT. CDR3 region: CASSEASSKGEQYF. CDR3 bases: TGTGCCAGCAGTGAAGCTAGTTCGAAAGGCGAGCAGTACTTC.

This clonotype has just a few counts. The V call is TRBV12-3 or TRBV12-4, the J call TRBJ1-2; D call uncertain. Trimming removed 3 bases at V and 1 base at J, with 6 bases between. The CDR3 length is 13 residues. CDR3 region: CASSFRFNYGYTF. CDR3 in DNA: TGTGCCAGCAGTTTCAGGTTTAACTATGGCTACACCTTC.

The chain links TRBV6-5 to TRBJ2-7; D uncertain. V was shortened by 0 bases and J by 9 bases, with 15 bases between the two germline ends. Per the germline V gene, CDR1 is MNHEY and CDR2 is SVGAGI. This CDR3 spans 14 amino acids. The CDR3 spells CASSYSGARAGQYF. CDR3 in DNA: TGTGCCAGCAGTTACTCCGGCGCCCGGGCTGGGCAGTACTTC.

The rearrangement uses TRBV18 and TRBJ1-1, with a possible D match to TRBD1 (5 bases). This CDR3 is 14 amino acids long. The ends were cut back, 4 bases at V and 4 bases at J, with 13 bases in the middle. Germline V gene sequence: CDR1 KGHSH, CDR2 LQKENI. CDR3 sequence (DNA): TGTGCCAGCTCACTTAAGACAGCGGTCACTGAAGCTTTCTTT. It codes for CASSLKTAVTEAFF.

The DNA for the CDR3 is TGTGCCAGCAGCTTGGGGGCCGGCCGGAGGGACTATGGCTACACCTTC. Its protein product is CASSLGAGRRDYGYTF. J is TRBJ1-2 and V is TRBV5-5; D gene uncertain. Trimming cost V 0 bases and J 3 bases, with 15 bases left between them. Germline lookup yields CDR1 SGHKS and CDR2 YYEKEE (reference sequence). CDR3 length equals 16 residues.

This clonotype showed up just a few times. For the CDR3, the DNA is TGTGCCAGCAAAAGACAGGGACCGGAGACCCAGTACTTC. It translates to CASKRQGPETQYF. V is TRBV6-2 or TRBV6-3 and J is TRBJ2-5; 7 nucleotides line up with TRBD1. Losses at the gene ends were 7 bases for V and 5 bases for J; bases not matched to a gene: 7. The CDR3 is 13 residues long. Looked up from germline, CDR1 is MNHEY and CDR2 is SVGEGT.

This clonotype was observed a handful of times. The J gene is TRBJ2-7, the V gene TRBV2; 8 positions agree with TRBD2. J lost 6 bases, V lost 3 bases, and 7 bases had no gene match. This CDR3 is built from 14 residues. CDR1 SNHLY and CDR2 FYNNEI come from the germline V gene. The DNA for the CDR3 is TGTGCCAGCAGTGAGGAAGCGGGAGCGGTCGAGCAGTACTTC. Translating it yields CASSEEAGAVEQYF. Full variable domain (rest looked up from reference TRBV2 and TRBJ2-7): EPEVTQTPSHQVTQMGQEVILRCVPISNHLYFYWYRQILGQKVEFLVSFYNNEISEKSEIFDDQFSVERPDGSNFTLKIRSTKLEDSAMYFCASSEEAGAVEQYFGPGTRLTVT.

This clonotype was observed a handful of times. V and J are TRBV20-1 and TRBJ2-7, with 9 bases aligning to TRBD2. The CDR3 loop spans 13 amino acids. J lost 5 bases, V lost 6 bases, and 8 bases had no gene match. Per the germline V gene, CDR1 is DFQATT and CDR2 is SNEGSKA (reference sequence). The CDR3 sequence is CSAPPSGKNEQYF. The DNA of the CDR3 is TGCAGTGCGCCACCTAGCGGGAAGAACGAGCAGTACTTC.

There are a few counts of this clonotype. V usage is TRBV7-2 and J usage is TRBJ2-5, with a weak D call TRBD2 (5 bases). Per germline, CDR1 SGHTA and CDR2 FQGNSA. V was shortened by 0 bases and J by 5 bases, with 10 bases between the two germline ends. CDR3 size: 14 residues. CDR3 DNA: TGTGCCAGCAGCTTAGCGCGGCCGGGGGAGACCCAGTACTTC. Protein: CASSLARPGETQYF.